This paragraph reports one TCR beta chain. The data belong to a study of CD8+ T cells in alopecia areata. cDNA reverse transcribed from extracted RNA served as the sequencing template. Profiling relied on immunoSEQ multiplex PCR, and the TCRdb table lists in-frame clones only, not all of them. This sample has 93,000 or so clones, with 55% found just once. V lost 1 base and J 3 bases, leaving 9 bases between the germline ends. This CDR3 region has 14 residues. Germline V gene lookup returns CDR1 SEHNR and CDR2 FQNEAQ (reference sequence). The sample was CD4+ T cells sorted from blood. The TCR was taken from a human donor in good health. V and J are TRBV7-9 and TRBJ1-1, with D possibly matching TRBD1 (5 bases). The chain's CDR3 is CASSLEWGHTEAFF. As DNA, the CDR3 is TGTGCCAGCAGCTTAGAATGGGGACACACTGAAGCTTTCTTT.